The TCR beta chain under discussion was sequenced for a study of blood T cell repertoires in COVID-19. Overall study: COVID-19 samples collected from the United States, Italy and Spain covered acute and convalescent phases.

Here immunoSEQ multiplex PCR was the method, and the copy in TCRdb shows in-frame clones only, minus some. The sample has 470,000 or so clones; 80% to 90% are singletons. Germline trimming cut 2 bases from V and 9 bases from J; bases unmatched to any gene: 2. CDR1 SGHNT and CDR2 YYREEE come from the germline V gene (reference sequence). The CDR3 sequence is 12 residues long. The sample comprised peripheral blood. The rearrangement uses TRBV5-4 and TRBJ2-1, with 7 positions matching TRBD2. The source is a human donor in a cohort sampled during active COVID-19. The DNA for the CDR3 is TGTGCCAGCAGCTTCACGGGGGGTGAGCAGTTCTTC. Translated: CASSFTGGEQFF.